This record looks at one T cell receptor (beta chain) sequence and its context. Germline V gene lookup returns CDR1 WSHSY and CDR2 SAAADI. CDR3 size: 15 residues. TCRdb re-called the 5' RACE reads, yielding one record per CDR3 amino acid sequence without DNA. This repertoire comprises 150,000 to 180,000 distinct CDR3 sequences; its ten largest clones make up approximately 35%. The data derive from a study of T cells expressing NK-cell markers. The receptor's source is a woman in her fifties or sixties in good health. The chain joins TRBV10-2 to TRBJ2-1; checking the TCRdb D call of TRBD2 is not possible without DNA. The sequenced sample was blood T cells: a sorted CD56 or NKG2C T cell subset, CD4+ or CD8+ T cells, or bulk PBMC T cells (not recorded which). CDR3 in amino acids: CASREAGGPGDEQFF.